The text below deals with one TCR beta chain. Its target is unknown. Replicate PCRs from sorted subsets contained about 200 ng DNA, which is 31,000 or so T cell genomes. The table came from immunoSEQ multiplex PCR; TCRdb's copy has only in-frame clones and leaves some out. Of about 770,000 clones in the sample, approximately 72% were seen once. The sample originates from a study of shared clonotypes between healthy human individuals. Whole-study findings and limits: Researchers sampled only blood; tissue repertoires likely differ. The represented genetic and exposure-history diversity was limited by the small number of donors.

V lost 4 bases, J lost 1 base, and 9 bases stayed unmatched. The germline V gene encodes CDR1 SGHRS and CDR2 YFSETQ. The CDR3 covers 17 residues. The sequenced sample consisted of memory CD4+ T cells sorted from blood. Subset described: CD45RA-negative fraction. This receptor was taken from a woman aged 25 to 39 in good health. The chain uses TRBV5-1 and TRBJ1-3, with TRBD1 matching 9 bases. The CDR3 reads CASSPVGGTGSGNTIYF. The CDR3 coding sequence is TGCGCCAGCAGCCCCGTAGGGGGGACAGGGTCTGGAAACACCATATATTTT. Drawing the rest from reference TRBV5-1 and TRBJ1-3, the complete variable domain is KAGVTQTPRYLIKTRGQQVTLSCSPISGHRSVSWYQQTPGQGLQFLFEYFSETQRNKGNFPGRFSGRQFSNSRSEMNVSTLELGDSALYLCASSPVGGTGSGNTIYFGEGSWLTVV.